The source of this T cell receptor (beta chain) is a study of blood T cell repertoires in COVID-19. Whole-study context: Some COVID-19 samples were acute and others convalescent; all came from the United States, Italy and Spain. From T cells, B-cell-depleted T cells, or PBMCs came the material, which was cDNA or gDNA.

Per the authors' pipeline: Reference gene primers were amplified, and this amplification served to estimate nucleated cell counts. Some clones are missing from TCRdb's copy, which holds only in-frame ones; the method was immunoSEQ multiplex PCR. V, J and clone size are those of that table, while D and trimming were read from the DNA. The sample has more than 200,000 clones, around 82% seen once; the top ten hold 4% to 6%. Looked up from germline, CDR1 is ENHRY and CDR2 is SYGVKD. V lost 5 bases to trimming and J lost 0 bases, with 11 bases between them. The CDR3 length is 15 residues. This rearrangement joins TRBV10-3 to TRBJ1-5; D is unclear. This sequence originates from a woman aged 80 or older with active or convalescent COVID-19. Sequencing was carried out using peripheral blood. CDR3 in amino acids: CAISSSGNSNQPQHF. Here the CDR3 DNA reads TGTGCCATCAGTTCCTCGGGGAATAGCAATCAGCCCCAGCATTTT.